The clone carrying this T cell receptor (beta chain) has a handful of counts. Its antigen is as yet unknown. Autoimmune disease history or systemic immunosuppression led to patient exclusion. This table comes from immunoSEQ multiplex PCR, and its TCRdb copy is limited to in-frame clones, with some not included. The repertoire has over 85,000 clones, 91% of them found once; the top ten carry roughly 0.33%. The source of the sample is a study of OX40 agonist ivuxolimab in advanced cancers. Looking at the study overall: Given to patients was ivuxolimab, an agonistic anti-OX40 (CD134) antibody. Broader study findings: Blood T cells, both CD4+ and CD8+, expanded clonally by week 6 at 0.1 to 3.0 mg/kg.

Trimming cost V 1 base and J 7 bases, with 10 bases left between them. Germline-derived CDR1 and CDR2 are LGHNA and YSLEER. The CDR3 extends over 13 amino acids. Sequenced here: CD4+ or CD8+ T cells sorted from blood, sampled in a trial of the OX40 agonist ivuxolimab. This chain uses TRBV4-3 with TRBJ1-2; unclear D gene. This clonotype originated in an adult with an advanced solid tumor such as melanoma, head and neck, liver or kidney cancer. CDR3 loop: CASSQVGYSGYTF. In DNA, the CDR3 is TGCGCCAGCAGCCAAGTTGGGTACTCTGGCTACACCTTC.